The source of this T cell receptor (beta chain) is a study of early T cells in non-severe SARS-CoV-2 infection. For the study at large: Sequenced bulk RNA came from whole blood that was unsorted, and chains were unpaired. Whole-study results and caveats: Missing private and CD4 specificities, VDJdb matching favored anti-spike CD8 responses.

A note on this clonotype: Its target is not known.

Individual cDNA molecules were tagged with unique molecular identifiers, the study reported. TCRdb used MiXCR to reprocess the 5' RACE reads, holding one entry per CDR3 protein. The sample has roughly 75,000 distinct CDR3 sequences; about 16% are singletons. The specimen was whole blood. The TCR comes from an adult who was a healthcare worker with PCR-confirmed SARS-CoV-2 infection or an uninfected control (not recorded which).

CDR3: CASSPPWQGKSSRAGELFF. The CDR3 coding sequence is TGTGCCAGCTCACCACCGTGGCAGGGGAAAAGCTCAAGGGCCGGGGAGCTGTTTTTT. The chain has TRBV18 and TRBJ2-2, with D possibly TRBD1 on 6 matching bases. The ends were cut back, 0 bases at V and 6 bases at J, with 23 bases in the middle. Germline CDR1 KGHSH, CDR2 LQKENI. The CDR3 runs 19 residues.